This T cell receptor beta chain was profiled in a study of T cell responses to AZD1222 COVID-19 vaccine. Study-wide points: Unmutated regions of variants are reportedly targeted by nearly half of spike-specific TCRs. Spike-wide vaccine-associated CD4 TCRs dominated at 160-218 and 743-854. Increases in Spike-specific TCR breadth and depth were seen after two AZD1222 doses. Donors skewed white British and female; clonal diversity was possibly underestimated.

The length of the CDR3 is 14 residues. V lost 2 bases and J 1 base, leaving 10 bases between the germline ends. From germline, CDR1 is SGDLS and CDR2 YYNGEE. In this sample, this clone turned up once. Its target is not known. TCRdb keeps only in-frame clones here, not all; method: immunoSEQ multiplex PCR. Seen here are around 100,000 clones, about 90% observed once, and the top ten hold about 15%. The clonotype comes from an adult in good health. This chain connects TRBV9 to TRBJ2-7, with a tentative D call TRBD1 (6 bases). The material was peripheral blood, obtained on day 0 of AZD1222 vaccination. The chain's CDR3 is CASSVGGRSYEQYF. DNA for the CDR3: TGTGCCAGCAGCGTTGGGGGCAGGTCCTACGAGCAGTACTTC.